This T cell receptor (beta chain) was obtained from a study of cytomegalovirus exposure and HLA in healthy donors (dated by TCRdb to about 2017). About the study as a whole: An earlier analysis of roughly 630 of the donors reported roughly 300 Gb of sequence data and 117 million unique TCR beta sequences from about 200 million T cells. An early release covering more than 500 HLA-typed donors comprised roughly 300 gigabases of sequencing data and tens of millions of unique TCR sequences. The genetic ancestry cluster associated with self-reported Caucasian donors included about four fifths of the roughly 400 genotyped donors. The study aimed to test whether signatures of past pathogen exposure could be identified by cataloging public T cell receptors. The study used immunosequencing to profile the T cell repertoires of approximately 690 subjects and linked those repertoires to cytomegalovirus serostatus. A separate validation cohort of approximately 120 different subjects was used in addition to the approximately 640-subject first cohort. High-throughput TCR immunosequencing, statistical association of individual TCRs with disease status, and machine learning were combined to predict cytomegalovirus infection status. A later analysis re-analyzed previously published TCR beta repertoires from roughly 630 donors and added high-resolution HLA genotyping to study TCR occurrence patterns. Rather than using new phenotypic data, the later analysis identified candidate immune exposures from TCR beta sequences and from how often those sequences occurred across donors. An earlier analysis of nearly 600 of the donors applied high-throughput TCR beta sequencing to assess whether each TCR beta V gene segment acted as functional or pseudogenic. Donor age, sex, ethnicity and CMV serostatus were compiled alongside the repertoire data. Genome-wide SNP genotypes for about 65% of the 666 donors were used in a later genetic analysis, which treated that subset as a discovery cohort. Every repertoire in the discovery cohort had been generated on one and the same sequencing platform. Class I and class II HLA loci were covered by the typing at four-digit resolution. Typing coverage differed by locus: A, B, C, DRB1 and DQB1 were typed in about 620-630 donors, DQA1 in about 560, DPA1 in around 610, and DPB1 in roughly 470. Four to six DR-DQ haplotypes were handled as single units for association and clustering because linkage in the cohort was strong. On average, roughly 250,000 unique TCR beta nucleotide sequences were sequenced per donor among about 400 genotyped donors of the cohort, with roughly 18% of those sequences being non-productive. What the authors observed across the whole study: A cluster of highly shared sequence variants was judged likely to be a technical artifact of the sequencing pipeline. Immune exposure information for the cohort was limited to CMV serostatus. In vitro tests confirmed that a few of the cytomegalovirus-associated TCR beta chains recognize cytomegalovirus antigens. In a later analysis, several top co-occurrence clusters were reported to appear linked to parvovirus B19, influenza, CMV and Epstein-Barr virus. In an earlier analysis of 500 to 650 of the donors, most TCR beta V segments appeared in productive rearrangements about 90% or about 30% of the time, broadly matching IMGT annotations. Some IMGT-functional V segments, including TRBV6-2 and TRBV6-3, could not be told apart with the 87-base-pair reads, so those segments were excluded. Cytomegalovirus status was reported to be diagnosed by the classifier with high specificity and sensitivity in both the original and validation cohorts. In the study, 150 to 200 TCR beta chains were listed as associated with cytomegalovirus. A later analysis found that most CMV-associated TCR beta chains appeared HLA-restricted, with HLA associations seemingly driven largely by CMV exposure. When HLA alleles, especially DR and DQ, strongly co-occurred, attributing TCR associations to individual alleles was difficult. According to a later analysis, TCR association rates differed among HLA loci, with DRB1 alleles showing the most associated TCRs and HLA-C alleles showing the fewest. Because HLA typing was missing for some donors at each locus, association tests included only the typed subset. Correlated functional status among segregating V segments might reflect linkage disequilibrium, but an unknown experimental factor could not be ruled out. An association between a missense DCLRE1C variant and V-gene and J-gene trimming of TCR beta chains was found in a later genetic analysis and replicated in an independent cohort. It was suggested by the authors that the approach could potentially be generalized to other disease states and immunological phenotypes. Roughly uniform sequencing depth across donors was assumed in presence/absence analyses, although this assumption may not hold. A later analysis found that HLA-associated TCR beta chains were more clonally expanded and had lower generation probabilities than equally common non-associated chains. Because counts were too low, 15 to 20 rarely observed V segments, including chromosome 9 orphons, were excluded from the earlier analysis of around 640 of the donors. In a later genetic analysis, fewer N-insertions in productive TCRs were reported among donors in an Asian-associated ancestry cluster than the roughly 710-donor mean. Across donors, most TCR sequences were observed very rarely, whereas some public TCRs were present in many individuals. A further reported finding was that TCR beta sequences accurately predicted the HLA-A and HLA-B alleles for most subjects in the first cohort. This cohort had only TCR beta chains sequenced, and the lack of alpha or paired-chain data limited which features could be detected. At a false discovery rate of 0.05, a later analysis linked some 17,000 TCR beta sequences to specific HLA alleles.

The library was obtained by the immunoSEQ multiplex PCR assay. For the multiplex PCR, a mixture combining 60 forward primers for TCR Vbeta segments and 13 reverse primers for TCR Jbeta segments was used. Amplification of the CDR3 region of rearranged TCR beta genes was performed with a multiplex PCR assay on genomic DNA. Amplified TCR beta libraries were sequenced as 87-base-pair reads on the Illumina HiSeq System. As for the original processing: In a later analysis, roughly 80 million unique TCR beta chains were counted across the 690 or so repertoires, and approximately 9.9 million of these chains were shared by at least two donors. A nearest-neighbor algorithm error-corrected the raw reads and collapsed the reads into unique sequences, merging closely related sequences to remove PCR and sequencing errors. To assign V, D and J gene segments, CDR3 sequences were aligned to IMGT reference sequences. For a sequence to be retained, at least a six-nucleotide match to both a V gene segment and a J gene segment was required. A rearrangement counted as productive if the CDR3 had no stop codons and remained in frame with V and J, and every other rearrangement counted as non-productive. CDR3 was defined by IMGT convention, running from the second conserved V-encoded cysteine to the conserved J-encoded phenylalanine. The earlier analysis of 550 to 650 of the donors excluded any sequence lacking an unambiguous match to a single V gene segment. In an earlier analysis of approximately 550 of the donors, V segments were called functional above 56.7% productive rearrangements and were called segregating when the between-donor standard deviation exceeded 5%. A statistical classification framework was developed to diagnose cytomegalovirus status using the catalog of TCR beta chain sequences. V and J gene assignment, in a later analysis, came from comparing TCR nucleotide sequences with IMGT/GENE-DB human TR gene sequences. In a later analysis, CDR3 sequences and most-parsimonious VDJ recombination scenarios were assigned using the TCRdist pipeline. In a later analysis, each TCR beta chain was defined by its CDR3 amino acid sequence together with its V-gene family, and reads without a unique V-gene family were excluded. In a later analysis, a few hundred highly shared, low-generation-probability nucleotide sequences were removed to address suspected cross-contamination and a sequencing artifact. For each public chain, a later analysis derived a clonal expansion index from normalized ranks of inferred template counts within each repertoire. Generation probabilities in a later analysis came from a VDJ recombination model fitted to out-of-frame rearrangements, and those results were checked against IGoR. In a later analysis, TCR-TCR, TCR-HLA and TCR-CMV co-occurrence was scored with hypergeometric tests, and a repertoire-size bias correction was applied to TCR pairs. In a later analysis, false discovery rates were estimated by permuting HLA or CMV assignments 20 times. In a later analysis, co-occurring TCRs were grouped using DBSCAN, with TCRdist sequence similarity added in when clustering inside HLA-allele-positive subsets. Co-occurrence clustering excluded repertoires with fewer than 30,000 or more than 120,000 public chains, plus five with anomalous nucleotide sharing. TCRdb mirrors the immuneACCESS table, restricted to in-frame sequences. Some clones are absent from its copies; in checked studies, under half trace to an unresolved V gene, and the reason for the others is unknown. That table is the source of V, J and clone size, and D and trimming were worked out from the DNA. Counted in this sample were approximately 150,000 clones; roughly four fifths of them appeared once. Over 1.2% of the sample rests with the top ten.

Details on this clone: Its antigen remains undetermined. An end of the junction differs from the germline gene, which may be a read error.

Inclusive of the bounding cysteine and phenylalanine, the CDR3 is 11 residues long. The kept DNA is CDR3 alone, 33 bases in frame from the first base. The germline V gene provides CDR1 MDHEN and CDR2 SYDVKM. The cohort comprised fewer than 750 healthy bone marrow donors. All cohort members were sampled while nominally healthy, although unrecorded immune exposures were likely present. The donor was CMV seronegative and belonged to the group of roughly 330 seronegative cohort members. A peripheral blood sample was provided by each donor, and peripheral blood mononuclear cells were used for TCR beta sequencing. Genomic DNA extraction from the blood cell samples was performed with the Qiagen DNeasy Blood Extraction Kit.

This receptor was obtained from a man in his 60s in good health and CMV-seronegative. Sequencing was carried out using PBMCs. This sequence uses TRBV28 and TRBJ2-7; the D gene is perhaps TRBD2, on 6 matching bases. At the DNA level, the sequence is TGTGCCAGCAGTTTAGCAACTGGGACTTTCTTC. Protein translation: CASSLATGTFF.